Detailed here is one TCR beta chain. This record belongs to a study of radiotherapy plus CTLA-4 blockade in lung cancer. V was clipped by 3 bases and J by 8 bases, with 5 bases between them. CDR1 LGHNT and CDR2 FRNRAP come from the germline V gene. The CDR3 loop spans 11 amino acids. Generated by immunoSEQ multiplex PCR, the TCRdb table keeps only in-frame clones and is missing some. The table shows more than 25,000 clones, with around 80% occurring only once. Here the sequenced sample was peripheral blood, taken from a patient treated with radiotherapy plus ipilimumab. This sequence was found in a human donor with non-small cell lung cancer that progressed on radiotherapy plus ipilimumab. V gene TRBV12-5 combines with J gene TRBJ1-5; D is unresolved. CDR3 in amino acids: CASGLEEPQHF. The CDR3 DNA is TGTGCTAGTGGTTTAGAAGAGCCCCAGCATTTT.